The 12 T cell receptor beta chains below all came from one sample that was sequenced in a study of lymphopenia after photon versus proton radiotherapy. The protocol was immunoSEQ multiplex PCR, while the TCRdb copy is restricted to in-frame clones and leaves out a portion. The sample carries tens of thousands of clones, around 83% recorded once. Sequenced here: peripheral blood, sampled from a patient treated with proton-based radiotherapy. The source of these receptors is a woman in her seventies with pancreatic cancer. Some clones in this sample may be carry-over from other donors' samples.

Here the CDR3 reads CAISEGMGEKLFF. CDR3 nucleotides: TGTGCCATCAGTGAAGGGATGGGGGAAAAACTGTTTTTT. The gene calls are TRBV10-3 and TRBJ1-4; the D is unclear. This CDR3 spans 13 amino acids. From germline, CDR1 is ENHRY and CDR2 SYGVKD. Trimming left V 3 bases short and J 8 bases short, with 10 bases between.

The chain couples TRBV18 to TRBJ1-3, with D maybe TRBD1 (5 bases). Germline CDR1 is KGHSH and CDR2 is LQKENI. The ends were cut back, 1 base at V and 2 bases at J, with 12 bases in the middle. This CDR3 is built from 16 residues. The CDR3 is CASSPQGSSAGNTIYF. In DNA form, the CDR3 reads TGTGCCAGCTCACCACAGGGGTCATCCGCTGGAAACACCATATATTTT. Complete variable domain (other parts from reference TRBV18 and TRBJ1-3): NAGVMQNPRHLVRRRGQEARLRCSPMKGHSHVYWYRQLPEEGLKFMVYLQKENIIDESGMPKERFSAEFPKEGPSILRIQQVVRGDSAAYFCASSPQGSSAGNTIYFGEGSWLTVV.

J is TRBJ2-1 and V is TRBV5-1; 11 positions match TRBD1. Germline values: CDR1 SGHRS, CDR2 YFSETQ. J lost 6 bases, V lost 4 bases, and 6 bases had no gene match. The CDR3 sequence is 15 residues long. Here the CDR3 reads CASSQTGTGGNEQFF. Here the CDR3 DNA reads TGCGCCAGCAGCCAGACCGGGACAGGGGGCAATGAGCAGTTCTTC. Using reference TRBV5-1 and TRBJ2-1 for the parts outside the CDR3, the full variable domain is KAGVTQTPRYLIKTRGQQVTLSCSPISGHRSVSWYQQTPGQGLQFLFEYFSETQRNKGNFPGRFSGRQFSNSRSEMNVSTLELGDSALYLCASSQTGTGGNEQFFGPGTRLTVL.

The chain employs TRBV5-6 and TRBJ1-6; D perhaps matches TRBD1 (6 bases). Trimming removed 1 base at V and 13 bases at J, with 15 bases between. Looked up from germline, CDR1 is SGHDT and CDR2 is YYEEEE. The CDR3 contains 14 residues. Here the CDR3 DNA reads TGTGCCAGCAGCTTGTGGACAGCGCTGGCTCCCCTCCACTTT. This sequence encodes CASSLWTALAPLHF. The full variable domain, its missing parts supplied by reference TRBV5-6 and TRBJ1-6, is DAGVTQSPTHLIKTRGQQVTLRCSPKSGHDTVSWYQQALGQGPQFIFQYYEEEERQRGNFPDRFSGHQFPNYSSELNVNALLLGDSALYLCASSLWTALAPLHFGNGTRLTVT.

A single count supports this clone. The CDR3 loop reads CASSQDARHGSYNEQFF. The CDR3 DNA sequence: TGCGCCAGCAGCCAAGACGCACGCCACGGCTCCTACAATGAGCAGTTCTTC. V and J are TRBV4-3 and TRBJ2-1, with D unclear. Germline CDR1 reads LGHNA; CDR2 reads YSLEER. The CDR3 length is 17 residues. V lost 0 bases to trimming and J lost 0 bases, with 12 bases between them.

The V gene is TRBV6-1, the J gene TRBJ2-7; TRBD1 aligns across 9 bases. The germline V gene has CDR1 MNHNS and CDR2 SASEGT. CDR3 length: 14 amino acids. V trimming: 4 bases; J trimming: 3 bases; junction bases outside the gene matches: 4. As DNA, the CDR3 is TGTGCCAGCAGTGGGGACAGGGCAATCTACGAGCAGTACTTC. Its translation is CASSGDRAIYEQYF.

This sequence joins TRBV27 and TRBJ2-3; 8 bases fit TRBD2. Germline trimming cut 10 bases from V and 4 bases from J; bases unmatched to any gene: 4. CDR3 length: 12 amino acids. The germline gives CDR1 MNHEY, CDR2 SMNVEV (reference sequence). The DNA for the CDR3 is TGTGCCACCGGGAGGGGCCCAGATACGCAGTATTTT. As protein: CATGRGPDTQYF.

The V call is TRBV21-1, the J call TRBJ1-4. TRBV21-1 is classified as a pseudogene. CDR3 size: 16 residues. As DNA, the CDR3 is TGTGCCAGCAGCCAAAAAAGCCGCCGAGGTGGGGAAAAACTGTTTTTT. Translation: CASSQKSRRGGEKLFF.

In its sample, this clone was seen once. This sequence joins TRBV19 and TRBJ1-2; D possibly corresponds to TRBD1 (6 bases). Trimming left V 8 bases short and J 3 bases short, with 16 bases between. Germline-derived CDR1 and CDR2 are LNHDA and SQIVND (reference sequence). This CDR3 spans 14 amino acids. The CDR3 nucleotides read TGTGCCAGTCTCAAGCGGGGGGCAGACTATGGCTACACCTTC. Protein product: CASLKRGADYGYTF.

This clone was recorded only once. The chain is built from TRBV2 and TRBJ2-7; either TRBD1 or TRBD2 may supply D (7 bases each). Between the trimmed V and J ends, which lost 3 bases and 0 bases, there was a span of 21 bases. CDR1 is SNHLY, CDR2 FYNNEI, per germline. The CDR3 loop spans 18 amino acids. The CDR3 coding sequence is TGTGCCAGCAGTGAGCGGCAGGGGGGGCAAAGTTTCTCCTACGAGCAGTACTTC. As protein: CASSERQGGQSFSYEQYF.

The genes are TRBV30 and TRBJ2-7, with D hard to call. The V gene's germline CDR1 is GTSNPN and CDR2 SVGIG (reference sequence). V lost 3 bases and J lost 3, with 3 bases in between. This CDR3 is 10 amino acids long. In DNA form, the CDR3 reads TGTGCCTGGAGCGACTACGAGCAGTACTTC. This sequence encodes CAWSDYEQYF. The full variable domain, completed using reference TRBV30 and TRBJ2-7, is SQTIHQWPATLVQPVGSPLSLECTVEGTSNPNLYWYRQAAGRGLQLLFYSVGIGQISSEVPQNLSASRPQDRQFILSSKKLLLSDSGFYLCAWSDYEQYFGPGTRLTVT.

The CDR3 sequence: CASSLDRGTPYEQYF. CDR3 sequence (DNA): TGTGCCAGCAGCCTCGACAGGGGGACCCCCTACGAGCAGTACTTC. The chain couples TRBV11-2 to TRBJ2-7, with TRBD1 matching over 9 bases. The CDR3 covers 15 residues. Germline lookup yields CDR1 SGHAT and CDR2 FQNNGV. With V trimmed by 5 bases and J by 2 bases, 7 bases remained unmatched.